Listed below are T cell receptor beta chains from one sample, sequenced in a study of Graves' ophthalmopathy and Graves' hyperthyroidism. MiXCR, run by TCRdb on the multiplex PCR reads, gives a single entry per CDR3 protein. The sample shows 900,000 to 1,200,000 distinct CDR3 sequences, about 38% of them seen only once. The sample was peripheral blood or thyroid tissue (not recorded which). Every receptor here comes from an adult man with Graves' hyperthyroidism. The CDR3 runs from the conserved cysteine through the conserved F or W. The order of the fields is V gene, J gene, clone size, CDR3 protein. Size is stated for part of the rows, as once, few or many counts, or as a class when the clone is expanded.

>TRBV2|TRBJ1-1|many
CASSLKRGTEAFF
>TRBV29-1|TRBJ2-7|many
CSVEALAGVLYEQYF
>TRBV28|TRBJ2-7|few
CASDTGGLSYEQYF
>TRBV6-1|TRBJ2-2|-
CASSAGLLGTGELFF
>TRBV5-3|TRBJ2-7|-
CAISSGVYEQYF
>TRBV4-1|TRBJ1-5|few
CASSQKQGNNQPQHF
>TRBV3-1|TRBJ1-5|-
CASSHGRGNQPQHF
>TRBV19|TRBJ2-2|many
CASSWGVGTGELFF
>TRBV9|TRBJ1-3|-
CASSVDGGVFGNTIYF
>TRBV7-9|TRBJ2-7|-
CASSARQVATYEQYF
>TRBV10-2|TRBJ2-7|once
CASSASARSYEQYF
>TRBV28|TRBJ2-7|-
CASSLGGRFEQYF
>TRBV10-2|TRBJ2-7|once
CASSESLAAYEQYF
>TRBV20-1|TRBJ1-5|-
CSARATGTGNQPQHF
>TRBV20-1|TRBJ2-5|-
CSARLPDGETQYF
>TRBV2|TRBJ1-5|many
CASTTGQGNQPQHF
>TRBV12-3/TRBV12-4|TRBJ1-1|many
CASSSPEREAFF
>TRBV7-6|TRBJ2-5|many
CASSGVALKTQYF
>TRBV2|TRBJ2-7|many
CASSPQRQGAVEQYF
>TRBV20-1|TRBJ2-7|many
CSARGGLATYEQYF
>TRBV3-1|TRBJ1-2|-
CASKISAGADYGYTF
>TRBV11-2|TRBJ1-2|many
CASSLDPGTVDNYGYTF
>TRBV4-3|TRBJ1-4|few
CASSLRGERDEKLFF
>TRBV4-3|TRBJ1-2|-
CASSQVGPGDGYTF
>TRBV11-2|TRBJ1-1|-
CASSLEIRVNTEAFF
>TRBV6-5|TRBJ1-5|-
CASSYGQEFQPQHF
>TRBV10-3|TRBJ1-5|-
CASSEGQNNQPQHF
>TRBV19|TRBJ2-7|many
CASSKAVTYEQYF
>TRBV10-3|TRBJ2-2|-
CAIGRGTGGFTGELFF
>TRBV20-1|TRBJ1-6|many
CSARGTRGGSNSPLHF
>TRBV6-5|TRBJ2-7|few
CASTTRRGYEQYF
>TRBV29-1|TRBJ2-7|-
CSVSGSGGQYF
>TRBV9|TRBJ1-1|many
CASSVGGGRGNEAFF
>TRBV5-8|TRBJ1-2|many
CASSLDPSGSYTF
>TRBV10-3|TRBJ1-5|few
CAISMNGDPPNQPQHF
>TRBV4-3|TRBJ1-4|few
CASSQDPDRAGANEKLFF
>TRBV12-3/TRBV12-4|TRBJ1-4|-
CASSARGLTNEKLFF
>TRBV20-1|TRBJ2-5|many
CSAGAGRRETQYF
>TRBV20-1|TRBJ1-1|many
CSASFRLEAFF
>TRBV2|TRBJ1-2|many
CARAEEEDYGYTF
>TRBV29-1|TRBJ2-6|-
CSVTGLANVLTF
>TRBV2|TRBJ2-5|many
CASSDRVFPETQYF
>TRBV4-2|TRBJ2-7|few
CASSPDSSGRYYEQYF